One and the same sample provided the 30 T cell receptor beta chains below, sequenced in a study of glioma-infiltrating T cells. TCR alpha and beta CDR3 regions were amplified from RNA using iRepertoire nested multiplex PCR. TCRdb processed the multiplex PCR reads anew with MiXCR; each CDR3 protein has one entry. The table shows 100,000 to 150,000 distinct CDR3 sequences, with roughly 23% occurring only once. Material: glioma tissue, nonneoplastic brain tissue, or PBMCs (not recorded which). These receptors were collected from a human donor with low-grade glioma or glioblastoma, undergoing nonglioma brain surgery, or in good health (not recorded which).

At least ten counts were recorded for this clonotype. The rearrangement joins TRBV6-1 to TRBJ1-5; TRBD1 matches at 8 bases. J was trimmed by 2 bases and V by 8 bases; bases with no gene match: 8. The CDR3 has 15 amino acids. Per germline, CDR1 MNHNS and CDR2 SASEGT. CDR3: CASPQGAGGNQPQHF. The CDR3 region has the DNA TGTGCCAGCCCTCAGGGGGCTGGTGGCAATCAGCCCCAGCATTTT.

This clonotype was seen ten or more times. The chain employs TRBV7-9 and TRBJ1-1; TRBD1 is a possible D gene (6 bases). Trimming shortened V by 4 bases and J by 4 bases, and 19 bases separated the two germline ends. Germline V gives CDR1 SEHNR, CDR2 FQNEAQ (reference sequence). The CDR3 sequence is 16 residues long. The CDR3 DNA reads TGTGCCAGCAGCTCAACCCTGACAGGTCGCCGCACTGAAGCTTTCTTT. Its translation is CASSSTLTGRRTEAFF.

This clonotype was seen repeatedly, ten times or more. The rearrangement uses TRBV5-1 and TRBJ1-2, with 9 bases fitting TRBD1. The CDR3 runs 15 residues. Germline CDR1 SGHRS, CDR2 YFSETQ. V was clipped by 4 bases and J by 2 bases; unmatched bases: 6. CDR3 in DNA: TGCGCCAGCAGCCCCACAGGGGGCGGAAACTATGGCTACACCTTC. Translated: CASSPTGGGNYGYTF.

With respect to this clonotype: Germline and junction disagree at one end, which may indicate a read error. The CDR3 loop reads CRARAALPRRPAPPSF. The CDR3 DNA is TGCCGTGCTCGCGCTGCTCTCCCGCGGCGCCCCGCTCCGCCGTCTTTT. This chain uses TRBV20-1 with TRBJ2-3, with D unclear. Per the germline V gene, CDR1 is DFQATT and CDR2 is SNEGSKA (reference sequence). CDR3 length: 16 amino acids.

This clonotype was recorded many times. This rearrangement joins TRBV7-2 to TRBJ2-3; 11 bases are shared with TRBD2. Looked up from germline, CDR1 is SGHTA and CDR2 is FQGNSA. The CDR3 consists of 16 residues. Trimming took 1 base from V and 2 from J; bases not matched to a gene: 2. The CDR3, as DNA: TGTGCCAGCAGCTTAGGGACTAGCGGGTACACAGATACGCAGTATTTT. It yields the protein CASSLGTSGYTDTQYF.

This clonotype was counted at least ten times. V gene TRBV7-6 combines with J gene TRBJ2-7; tentatively, D is TRBD2 (5 bases). The CDR3 is made up of 14 amino acids. Germline V gene sequence: CDR1 SGHVS, CDR2 FNYEAQ. V was trimmed by 4 bases and J by 5 bases, leaving 15 bases between them. CDR3 region: CASSSLRGYHEQYF. The CDR3 DNA reads TGTGCCAGCAGCTCACTTAGAGGGTATCACGAGCAGTACTTC.

The chain combines TRBV5-6 with TRBJ2-5; 7 bases are shared with TRBD1. Germline assignment: CDR1 SGHDT and CDR2 YYEEEE. Trimming cost V 2 bases and J 2 bases; bases outside gene matches: 0. This CDR3 spans 13 amino acids. CDR3 in amino acids: CASSLQGQETQYF. The CDR3 DNA follows: TGTGCCAGCAGCTTACAGGGGCAAGAGACCCAGTACTTC.

This clonotype occurred a few times. A read error may be the cause here, since a much bigger clone is one base away. The chain carries TRBV6-1 and TRBJ2-7; D possibly corresponds to TRBD2 (6 bases). Germline-derived CDR1 and CDR2 are MNHNS and SASEGT. The V end was cut by 6 bases, the J end by 3 bases, with 21 bases between. The CDR3 is made up of 16 amino acids. As DNA, the CDR3 is TGTGCCAGCAGCACCTCCCGACTAGGAGGAGGCTACGAGCAGTACTTC. Translating it yields CASSTSRLGGGYEQYF.

At least ten counts were recorded for this clonotype. This sequence joins TRBV6-1 and TRBJ2-7; D tentatively reads TRBD1 or TRBD2 (5 bases each). V dropped 6 bases and J dropped 3 bases, with 12 bases sitting between them. The germline V gene encodes CDR1 MNHNS and CDR2 SASEGT. This CDR3 is 13 amino acids long. In nucleotides, the CDR3 is TGTGCCAGCAGCGAGGGGATCAACTACGAGCAGTACTTC. Translation gives CASSEGINYEQYF.

This clonotype was observed at least ten times. The V call is TRBV25-1, the J call TRBJ2-1; tentatively, D is TRBD1 (5 bases). From germline, CDR1 is MGHDK and CDR2 SYGVNS. The length of the CDR3 is 14 residues. Trimming cost V 5 bases and J 2 bases, with 10 bases left between them. The CDR3 loop reads CASSPQATYNEQFF. As DNA, the CDR3 is TGTGCCAGCAGTCCACAGGCCACCTACAATGAGCAGTTCTTC.

The CDR3, as DNA: TGTGCCAGCTCACCTCCGGGTTCCAGGGAGACCCAGTACTTC. This gives the protein CASSPPGSRETQYF. The chain recombines TRBV18 with TRBJ2-5; D not resolved. The ends were cut back, 3 bases at V and 5 bases at J, with 13 bases in the middle. The CDR3 totals 14 residues. Per the germline V gene, CDR1 is KGHSH and CDR2 is LQKENI. Filled out from reference TRBV18 and TRBJ2-5, the complete variable domain reads NAGVMQNPRHLVRRRGQEARLRCSPMKGHSHVYWYRQLPEEGLKFMVYLQKENIIDESGMPKERFSAEFPKEGPSILRIQQVVRGDSAAYFCASSPPGSRETQYFGPGTRLLVL.

The chain employs TRBV7-9 and TRBJ2-5; D is uncertain. Trimming shortened V by 5 bases and J by 7 bases, and 14 bases separated the two germline ends. The CDR3 is 13 residues long. Germline CDR1 is SEHNR and CDR2 is FQNEAQ (reference sequence). As DNA, the CDR3 is TGTGCCAGCAGCCCTCTAGGGTCAGGGACCCAGTACTTC. Residues: CASSPLGSGTQYF.

Concerning this clonotype: The CDR3 does not end in the conserved phenylalanine or tryptophan, so this is likely a read error. This sequence joins TRBV6-2 or TRBV6-3 and TRBJ1-1; unclear D gene. Germline values: CDR1 MNHEY, CDR2 SVGEGT. CDR3 size: 13 residues. V lost 5 bases and J 2 bases, leaving 9 bases between the germline ends. CDR3 in DNA: TGTGCCAGCAGTCCGAAAGTAAACACTGAAGCTTTCTCT. It is translated as CASSPKVNTEAFS.

The V and J genes are TRBV19 and TRBJ2-5; D remains ambiguous. CDR1 and CDR2 (germline): LNHDA, SQIVND (reference sequence). Trimming pared 7 bases from V and 1 base from J, leaving 10 bases between. This CDR3 is 13 amino acids long. The CDR3 loop is CASNPRSQETQYF. In DNA form, the CDR3 reads TGTGCCAGTAATCCCCGAAGCCAAGAGACCCAGTACTTC.

This clonotype came up many times. The J gene is TRBJ2-1, the V gene TRBV6-6; 9 bases align to TRBD2. The V gene end was trimmed by 2 bases and the J gene end by 2 bases; junction bases not matched to a gene: 13. Germline values: CDR1 MNHNY, CDR2 SVGAGI (reference sequence). The CDR3 runs to 19 residues. The CDR3 sequence: CASSYHGSGGKGAYNEQFF. The DNA for the CDR3 is TGTGCCAGCAGTTACCACGGTAGCGGGGGAAAGGGAGCCTACAATGAGCAGTTCTTC.

At least ten counts were recorded for this clonotype. This rearrangement joins TRBV7-9 to TRBJ1-2, with D hard to call. This CDR3 spans 16 amino acids. The germline V and J ends were trimmed by 5 bases and 4 bases, with 20 bases remaining between them. Germline V CDR1 and CDR2: SEHNR, FQNEAQ (reference sequence). CDR3 protein: CASSLRPTVVGYGYTF. The CDR3 bases are TGTGCCAGCAGCCTACGTCCGACGGTCGTTGGCTATGGCTACACCTTC.

There are many counts of this clonotype. The chain recombines TRBV12-3 or TRBV12-4 with TRBJ1-1; D remains ambiguous. V dropped 7 bases and J dropped 4 bases, with 10 bases sitting between them. This CDR3 is 12 amino acids long. The CDR3 loop reads CASNHAGTEAFF. Written as DNA, the CDR3 is TGTGCCAGCAACCACGCGGGCACTGAAGCTTTCTTT.

Of note for this clonotype: This clone may be a read error of a much larger clone one base away. This chain links TRBV7-2 with TRBJ2-3; TRBD2 agrees at 9 bases. Germline V gene sequence: CDR1 SGHTA, CDR2 FQGNSA. The CDR3 is made up of 15 amino acids. The DNA for the CDR3 is TGTGCCAGCGGCTTAGGAGTAGCGGGGGCAGATACGCAGTATTTT. Translating gives CASGLGVAGADTQYF.

At least ten counts were recorded for this clonotype. J is TRBJ1-6 and V is TRBV29-1; 7 bases fit TRBD1. This CDR3 contains 13 residues. J lost 7 bases, V lost 6 bases, and 6 bases had no gene match. The germline V gene has CDR1 SQVTM and CDR2 ANQGSEA. For the CDR3, the DNA is TGCAGCGTACGACAGGGAAACAATTCACCCCTCCACTTT. Its protein is CSVRQGNNSPLHF.

This clonotype was counted ten times or more. The CDR3 bases are TGTGCCAGCAGCTTAGACACGAGACTAGCCAAAAACATTCAGTACTTC. This gives the protein CASSLDTRLAKNIQYF. This rearrangement joins TRBV7-2 to TRBJ2-4; no clear D. V was shortened by 1 base and J by 0 bases, with 10 bases between the two germline ends. Per the germline V gene, CDR1 is SGHTA and CDR2 is FQGNSA. The CDR3 is made up of 16 amino acids.

The CDR3 region is CASSTAGQVPYEQYF. DNA for the CDR3: TGTGCCAGTAGTACCGCGGGACAGGTCCCCTACGAGCAGTACTTC. The rearrangement links TRBV19 to TRBJ2-7; 8 nucleotides match TRBD1. The CDR3 runs 15 residues. Germline V gene sequence: CDR1 LNHDA, CDR2 SQIVND (reference sequence). Unmatched junction bases numbered 7, after V lost 4 bases and J lost 2 bases.

This clonotype came up many times. This rearrangement joins TRBV6-1 to TRBJ1-2, with D tentatively TRBD1 (5 bases). V lost 6 bases and J lost 2, with 16 bases in between. CDR1 is MNHNS, CDR2 SASEGT, per germline. The CDR3 totals 15 residues. Here the CDR3 DNA reads TGTGCCAGCAGCCCAGCGGGGGGACGGAACTATGGCTACACCTTC. Translated, it gives CASSPAGGRNYGYTF.

This clonotype was picked up many times. The chain links TRBV20-1 to TRBJ1-2; no definite D call. Trimming took off 0 bases at V and 11 bases at J, with 16 bases between the two ends. This CDR3 region has 13 residues. The germline CDR1 and CDR2 sequences are DFQATT and SNEGSKA (reference sequence). The DNA for the CDR3 is TGCAGTGCTAGAGATCCCCCCTCCCTGGGTTACACCTTC. It specifies CSARDPPSLGYTF.

This clonotype was picked up many times. The V and J genes are TRBV7-2 and TRBJ2-3, with D unresolved. The CDR3 is 14 amino acids. Germline CDR1 and CDR2: SGHTA and FQGNSA. The ends were cut back, 3 bases at V and 6 bases at J, with 13 bases in the middle. CDR3 sequence (DNA): TGTGCCAGCAGCTTGGTTGTGGAGTCGGATACGCAGTATTTT. Amino acid sequence: CASSLVVESDTQYF.

This clonotype came up a few times. The rearrangement joins TRBV19 to TRBJ2-5; 10 bases line up with TRBD1. Germline lookup yields CDR1 LNHDA and CDR2 SQIVND (reference sequence). The CDR3 totals 16 residues. J was trimmed by 2 bases and V by 3 bases; bases with no gene match: 6. CDR3: CASSMDRGGPQETQYF. The CDR3 DNA follows: TGTGCCAGTAGTATGGACAGGGGGGGACCTCAAGAGACCCAGTACTTC. Together with reference TRBV19 and TRBJ2-5, the CDR3 gives the full variable domain: DGGITQSPKYLFRKEGQNVTLSCEQNLNHDAMYWYRQDPGQGLRLIYYSQIVNDFQKGDIAEGYSVSREKKESFPLTVTSAQKNPTAFYLCASSMDRGGPQETQYFGPGTRLLVL.

The table lists this clonotype with a few counts. The CDR3 DNA reads as TGTGCCAGCACCAAGACGACGGGAACCTACAATGAGCAGTTCTTC. This sequence encodes CASTKTTGTYNEQFF. This chain links TRBV9 with TRBJ2-1; D may be TRBD2 (5 bases). The CDR3 is made up of 15 amino acids. Per the germline V gene, CDR1 is SGDLS and CDR2 is YYNGEE. The germline V and J ends were trimmed by 6 bases and 2 bases, with 15 bases remaining between them.

Judged by abundance, this clonotype is medium-sized. Here the CDR3 reads CASSLRQGFTEAFF. CDR3 DNA: TGTGCCAGCAGTTTACGCCAGGGTTTCACTGAAGCTTTCTTT. The V and J genes are TRBV27 and TRBJ1-1, with D maybe TRBD1 (5 bases). V was cut by 2 bases and J by 4 bases, with 11 bases left in between. The CDR3 has 14 residues. The germline V gene encodes CDR1 MNHEY and CDR2 SMNVEV (reference sequence).

In this sample, this clonotype turned up many times. The chain uses TRBV7-2 and TRBJ2-7; D is unresolved. Trimming took off 1 base at V and 2 bases at J, with 9 bases between the two ends. This CDR3 spans 14 amino acids. Germline loops: CDR1 SGHTA, CDR2 FQGNSA. CDR3 sequence: CASSLDYQTYEQYF. The CDR3 DNA sequence: TGTGCCAGCAGCTTAGACTACCAGACCTACGAGCAGTACTTC.

Ten or more counts support this clonotype. V is TRBV6-1 and J is TRBJ2-7; 11 bases line up with TRBD2. V lost 5 bases and J lost 2; bases outside the gene matches: 5. Germline CDR1 reads MNHNS; CDR2 reads SASEGT. The CDR3 sequence is 15 residues long. CDR3 bases: TGTGCCAGCAGTTCGGGACTAGCGGCCACCTACGAGCAGTACTTC. Amino acids: CASSSGLAATYEQYF.

This clonotype was counted ten times or more. The gene calls are TRBV18 and TRBJ2-3; no clear D. The V gene lost 3 bases and the J gene lost 4 bases, with 8 bases spanning the gap. This CDR3 has 13 amino acids. Germline CDR1 reads KGHSH; CDR2 reads LQKENI. The CDR3 region has the DNA TGTGCCAGCTCACCCTTCACCCCAGATACGCAGTATTTT. Translating gives CASSPFTPDTQYF.